These 16 T cell receptor beta chains share one sample of origin, sequenced in a study of shared clonotypes between healthy human individuals. Terminally differentiated effector memory CD45RA+ cells were excluded from the naive CD8 cells, which were CD45RO-negative and positively selected for CCR7. The table came from immunoSEQ multiplex PCR; TCRdb's copy has only in-frame clones and leaves some out. The sample records some 2,000,000 clones, about 95% being singletons. The sample taken for sequencing was naive CD8+ T cells sorted from blood. The receptors were gathered from a man aged 18-30 years in good health.

The chain uses TRBV10-3 and TRBJ1-2; tentatively, D is TRBD1 (6 bases). The V and J ends lost 0 bases and 7 bases respectively, with 21 bases between them. CDR1 is ENHRY, CDR2 SYGVKD, per germline. The CDR3 runs to 17 residues. The CDR3 sequence: CAISESISTGPQGGYTF. The CDR3 DNA reads TGTGCCATCAGTGAGTCTATTTCAACAGGGCCCCAGGGTGGCTACACCTTC.

This clone has only a few counts. The V call is TRBV29-1, the J call TRBJ2-7; tentative D call: TRBD1 (5 bases). The CDR3 is made up of 13 amino acids. Germline-derived CDR1 and CDR2 are SQVTM and ANQGSEA. V dropped 4 bases and J dropped 3 bases, with 13 bases sitting between them. This chain's CDR3 is CSVVVAGFYEQYF. The CDR3 coding sequence is TGCAGCGTTGTAGTGGCAGGGTTCTACGAGCAGTACTTC.

The chain links TRBV7-9 to TRBJ1-2; no clear D gene. The CDR3 runs to 13 residues. Germline assignment: CDR1 SEHNR and CDR2 FQNEAQ (reference sequence). The V gene lost 1 base and the J gene lost 6 bases, with 9 bases spanning the gap. The CDR3 sequence is CASSLGQLNGYTF. The DNA of the CDR3 is TGTGCCAGCAGCTTAGGGCAATTAAATGGCTACACCTTC.

The chain carries TRBV27 and TRBJ2-7; 10 positions match TRBD1. The J segment lost 3 bases and the V segment lost 5 bases, leaving 7 bases of the junction unmatched. This CDR3 contains 15 residues. The germline gives CDR1 MNHEY, CDR2 SMNVEV (reference sequence). CDR3 region: CASSPEGQGVYEQYF. CDR3 sequence (DNA): TGTGCCAGCAGTCCCGAAGGACAGGGGGTCTACGAGCAGTACTTC.

The J gene is TRBJ2-7, the V gene TRBV28; D gene unclear. The V end lost 5 bases, the J end lost 2 bases, and 7 bases lay between the germline ends. CDR1 is MDHEN, CDR2 SYDVKM, per germline. This CDR3 contains 12 residues. The CDR3 reads CASSVSPYEQYF. In DNA, the CDR3 is TGTGCCAGCAGTGTTTCGCCCTACGAGCAGTACTTC.

This sequence joins TRBV5-4 and TRBJ2-7; 8 bases are shared with TRBD1. The junction had 7 bases not matched to a gene; V was cut back by 0 bases and J by 5 bases. From germline, CDR1 is SGHNT and CDR2 YYREEE (reference sequence). The CDR3 has 15 residues. CDR3 in DNA: TGTGCCAGCAGCTTGGGGGAGCAGGGGGCGGACGAGCAGTACTTC. Protein product: CASSLGEQGADEQYF.

Points on this clone: This same CDR3 is encoded by further DNA sequences in the sample. V gene TRBV6-6 combines with J gene TRBJ2-2, with D unclear. This CDR3 contains 13 residues. CDR1 and CDR2 from the germline V gene are MNHNY and SVGAGI (reference sequence). The V and J ends lost 0 bases and 5 bases respectively, with 4 bases between them. CDR3 nucleotide sequence: TGTGCCAGCAGTTACTCAGAAACCGGGGAGCTGTTTTTT. Protein product: CASSYSETGELFF.

CDR3 protein: CASSHKLAGYQETQYF. The CDR3 nucleotides are TGCGCCAGCAGCCACAAACTAGCGGGGTACCAAGAGACCCAGTACTTC. The J gene is TRBJ2-5, the V gene TRBV4-1, with TRBD2 identical over 10 bases. CDR3 length: 16 residues. In germline, CDR1 is MGHRA, CDR2 YSYEKL. Losses at the gene ends were 3 bases for V and 0 bases for J; bases not matched to a gene: 4.

With respect to this clone: The sample carries other DNA sequences with the same CDR3. Here the CDR3 reads CASSWGDSSYEQYF. CDR3 coding DNA: TGTGCCAGCAGCTGGGGTGACAGCTCCTACGAGCAGTACTTC. The chain is built from TRBV5-6 and TRBJ2-7; TRBD1 might be the D (5 bases). Trimming left V 3 bases short and J 0 bases short, with 10 bases between. CDR3 size: 14 residues. Germline CDR1 and CDR2: SGHDT and YYEEEE.

The chain has TRBV4-3 and TRBJ2-3, with D tentatively TRBD2 (7 bases). Germline V gene lookup returns CDR1 LGHNA and CDR2 YSLEER. V was trimmed by 3 bases and J by 6 bases, leaving 25 bases between them. The CDR3 consists of 18 residues. The CDR3 nucleotides are TGCGCCAGCAGCCAGACCTTAAGGGGGGAGGGCCTATCGGATACGCAGTATTTT. Protein sequence: CASSQTLRGEGLSDTQYF.

The chain has TRBV5-1 and TRBJ2-7, with 9 bases aligning to TRBD1. Germline CDR1 reads SGHRS; CDR2 reads YFSETQ. V lost 1 base, J lost 7 bases, and 12 bases stayed unmatched. The CDR3 loop spans 16 amino acids. The CDR3 coding sequence is TGCGCCAGCAGCTTGAACTCGGGACAGGGAGGATGGGAGCAGTACTTC. As protein: CASSLNSGQGGWEQYF.

The rearrangement links TRBV7-6 to TRBJ2-1, with 7 bases lining up with TRBD1. The CDR3 sequence is 17 residues long. V was clipped by 5 bases and J by 5 bases; unmatched bases: 15. Germline lookup yields CDR1 SGHVS and CDR2 FNYEAQ. The chain's CDR3 is CASSDPRDSRPNNEQFF. The DNA for the CDR3 is TGTGCCAGCAGCGATCCCCGGGACAGCCGACCCAACAATGAGCAGTTCTTC.

This sequence joins TRBV19 and TRBJ2-7, with TRBD1 matching over 9 bases. CDR1 is LNHDA and CDR2 is SQIVND in the germline V gene (reference sequence). The CDR3 extends over 15 amino acids. V was clipped by 5 bases and J by 4 bases; unmatched bases: 9. This CDR3 is CASSFSSGTGYEQYF. CDR3 in DNA: TGTGCCAGTAGTTTCAGCTCCGGGACAGGGTACGAGCAGTACTTC.

This chain uses TRBV20-1 with TRBJ2-3; D possibly corresponds to TRBD1 (5 bases). This CDR3 comprises 9 residues. V was pared by 8 bases and J by 5 bases, with 5 bases between. Germline V gene lookup returns CDR1 DFQATT and CDR2 SNEGSKA (reference sequence). CDR3 in amino acids: CSQGDTQYF. CDR3 DNA: TGCAGTCAGGGAGATACGCAGTATTTT.

V is TRBV7-9 and J is TRBJ1-4; 7 bases are a match to TRBD1. The V gene end was trimmed by 5 bases and the J gene end by 5 bases; junction bases not matched to a gene: 8. CDR3 length equals 15 residues. Germline CDR1 and CDR2: SEHNR and FQNEAQ (reference sequence). The chain's CDR3 is CASSPPDRINEKLFF. CDR3 coding DNA: TGTGCCAGCAGCCCGCCGGACAGGATAAATGAAAAACTGTTTTTT.

The V and J genes are TRBV11-2 and TRBJ2-5; D is ambiguous. Germline CDR1 reads SGHAT; CDR2 reads FQNNGV. V was clipped by 0 bases and J by 5 bases, with 7 bases between them. The CDR3 contains 13 residues. The CDR3 coding sequence is TGTGCCAGCAGCTTAGATACCCGGGAGACCCAGTACTTC. Amino acid sequence: CASSLDTRETQYF.